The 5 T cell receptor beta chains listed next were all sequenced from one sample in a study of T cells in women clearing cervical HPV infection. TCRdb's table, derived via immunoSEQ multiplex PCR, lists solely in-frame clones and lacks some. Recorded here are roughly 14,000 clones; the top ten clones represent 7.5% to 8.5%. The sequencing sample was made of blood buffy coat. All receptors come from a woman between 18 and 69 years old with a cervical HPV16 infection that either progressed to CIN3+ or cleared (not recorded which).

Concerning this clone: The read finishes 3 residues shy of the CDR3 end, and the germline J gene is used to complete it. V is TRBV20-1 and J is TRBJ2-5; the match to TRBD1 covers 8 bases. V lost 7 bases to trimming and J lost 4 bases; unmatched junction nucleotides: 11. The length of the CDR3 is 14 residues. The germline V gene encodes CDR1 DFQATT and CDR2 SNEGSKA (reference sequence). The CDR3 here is CSVSPQGAGETQYF. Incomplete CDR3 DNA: TGCAGTGTTTCGCCCCAGGGGGCAGGAGAGACC.

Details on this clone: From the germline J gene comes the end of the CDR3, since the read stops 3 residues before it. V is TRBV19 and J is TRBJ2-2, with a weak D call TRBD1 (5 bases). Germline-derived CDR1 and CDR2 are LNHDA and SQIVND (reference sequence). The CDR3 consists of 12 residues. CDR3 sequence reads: CASRQVNSPLFF. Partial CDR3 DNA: TGTGCCAGTAGACAGGTGAATTCACCG.

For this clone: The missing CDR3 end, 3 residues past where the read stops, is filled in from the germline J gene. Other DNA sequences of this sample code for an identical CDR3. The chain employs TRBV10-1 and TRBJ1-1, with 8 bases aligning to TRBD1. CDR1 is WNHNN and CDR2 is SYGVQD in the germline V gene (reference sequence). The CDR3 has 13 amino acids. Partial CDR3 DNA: TGCGCCACCCAGCGACAGGGGCGAGAGACC. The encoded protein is CATQRQGRET. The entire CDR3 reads CATQRQGRETAFF.

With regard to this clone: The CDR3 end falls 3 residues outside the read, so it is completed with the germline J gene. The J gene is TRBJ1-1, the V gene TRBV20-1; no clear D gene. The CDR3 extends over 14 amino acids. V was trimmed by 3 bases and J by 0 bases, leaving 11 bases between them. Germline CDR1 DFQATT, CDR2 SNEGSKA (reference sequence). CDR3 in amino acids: CSASQGQMNTEAFF. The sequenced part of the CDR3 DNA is TGCAGTGCTAGTCAAGGGCAGATGAACACTGAA.

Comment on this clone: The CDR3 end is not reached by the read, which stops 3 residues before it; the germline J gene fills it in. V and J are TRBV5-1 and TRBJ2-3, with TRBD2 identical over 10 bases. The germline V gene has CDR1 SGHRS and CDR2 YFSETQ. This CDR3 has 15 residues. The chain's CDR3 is CASSLGTSGQETQYF. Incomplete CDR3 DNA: TGCGCCAGCAGCTTGGGGACTAGCGGACAAGAGACG.